One sample yielded the 23 T cell receptor beta chains listed below, sequenced in a study of T cell responses to AZD1222 COVID-19 vaccine. Profiling relied on immunoSEQ multiplex PCR, and the TCRdb table lists in-frame clones only, not all of them. The repertoire has some 74,000 clones, 70% to 90% of them found once; the top ten carry 1.3%. This sample comprised peripheral blood, obtained 28 days after the second AZD1222 dose. These receptors all come from an adult who received the AZD1222 COVID-19 vaccine.

The chain joins TRBV7-2 to TRBJ2-1, with 8 bases that match TRBD2. V shed 1 base and J 7 bases; nucleotides not matched to a gene: 9. This CDR3 contains 16 residues. Germline loops: CDR1 SGHTA, CDR2 FQGNSA. The CDR3 is CASSLGGAGGGNEQFF. The CDR3 bases are TGTGCCAGCAGCTTAGGGGGTGCGGGAGGAGGTAATGAGCAGTTCTTC.

The V call is TRBV3-1 (or the pseudogene TRBV3-2), the J call TRBJ1-2; D is uncertain. Germline CDR1 reads LGHDT; CDR2 reads YNNKEL (reference sequence). Trimming pared 2 bases from V and 8 bases from J, leaving 15 bases between. The CDR3 sequence is 14 residues long. DNA for the CDR3: TGTGCCAGCAGCCAACCGGGATTAGTGCGGGGCTACACCTTC. Its translation is CASSQPGLVRGYTF.

The V and J genes are TRBV27 and TRBJ1-2; a weak D match, TRBD1 (5 bases). Germline V gene sequence: CDR1 MNHEY, CDR2 SMNVEV (reference sequence). The CDR3 loop spans 16 amino acids. V lost 7 bases to trimming and J lost 8 bases, with 26 bases between them. CDR3 bases: TGTGCCAGCAATCCACTTCCAGGGCAACGGGGAGACGGCTACACCTTC. This encodes CASNPLPGQRGDGYTF.

The chain couples TRBV7-9 to TRBJ1-1; D may be TRBD1 (6 bases). In germline, CDR1 is SEHNR, CDR2 FQNEAQ (reference sequence). This CDR3 region has 14 residues. V lost 1 base to trimming and J lost 8 bases, with 14 bases between them. CDR3 residues: CASSLGGGELEAFF. In DNA form, the CDR3 reads TGTGCCAGCAGCTTAGGAGGGGGGGAGTTAGAAGCTTTCTTT.

The chain couples TRBV10-3 to TRBJ1-5, with D unclear. V gave up 1 base and J gave up 5 bases, with 9 bases separating them. This CDR3 contains 14 residues. Germline CDR1 ENHRY, CDR2 SYGVKD. In DNA form, the CDR3 reads TGTGCCATCAGTGAGTGGGCAGGAGATCAGCCCCAGCATTTT. Its protein product is CAISEWAGDQPQHF.

V and J are TRBV7-3 and TRBJ1-1; TRBD1 might be the D (5 bases). Germline V gives CDR1 SGHTA, CDR2 FQGTGA. The CDR3 runs 12 residues. V was cut by 8 bases and J by 1 base, with 8 bases left in between. The DNA of the CDR3 is TGTGCCAGCGGGACGGCGAACACTGAAGCTTTCTTT. Its protein product is CASGTANTEAFF.

The chain couples TRBV18 to TRBJ2-2; 7 bases are shared with TRBD1. V lost 6 bases and J lost 1; bases outside the gene matches: 8. Per the germline V gene, CDR1 is KGHSH and CDR2 is LQKENI. CDR3 length: 16 amino acids. As DNA, the CDR3 is TGTGCCAGCTCCCTACTGGGACAGTTGAACACCGGGGAGCTGTTTTTT. It specifies CASSLLGQLNTGELFF.

This rearrangement joins TRBV5-1 to TRBJ1-2; D is uncertain. This CDR3 comprises 14 residues. The germline V gene has CDR1 SGHRS and CDR2 YFSETQ. With 0 bases removed from V and 4 bases from J, the gap between germline ends came to 10 bases. The CDR3 DNA is TGCGCCAGCAGCTTGGTTGGCACTGTCTATGGCTACACCTTC. Amino acid sequence: CASSLVGTVYGYTF.

This sequence joins TRBV19 and TRBJ2-1; a weak D match, TRBD1 (6 bases). The CDR3 extends over 16 amino acids. The V and J ends lost 4 bases and 0 bases respectively, with 13 bases between them. Germline values: CDR1 LNHDA, CDR2 SQIVND (reference sequence). The CDR3 DNA reads as TGTGCCAGTAGTAACAGGGCGGAAAGCTCCTACAATGAGCAGTTCTTC. It yields the protein CASSNRAESSYNEQFF.

This chain links TRBV5-8 with TRBJ2-2, with a possible D match to TRBD1 (7 bases). V shed 0 bases and J shed 6 bases, with 15 bases lying between them. CDR3 length: 16 residues. The germline V gene encodes CDR1 SGHTS and CDR2 YDEGEE. CDR3 DNA: TGTGCCAGCAGCTTGGGACAGGGAGGATTCGCCGGGGAGCTGTTTTTT. It specifies CASSLGQGGFAGELFF. Together with reference TRBV5-8 and TRBJ2-2, the CDR3 gives the full variable domain: EAGVTQSPTHLIKTRGQQATLRCSPISGHTSVYWYQQALGLGLQFLLWYDEGEERNRGNFPPRFSGRQFPNYSSELNVNALELEDSALYLCASSLGQGGFAGELFFGEGSRLTVL.

CDR3 residues: CASSFDIRDTTKHEQYF. The DNA of the CDR3 is TGTGCCAGCAGTTTCGACATCCGGGACACCACGAAACACGAGCAGTACTTC. The chain uses TRBV27 and TRBJ2-7, with TRBD1 as a possible D gene (6 bases). This CDR3 spans 17 amino acids. Germline V gene lookup returns CDR1 MNHEY and CDR2 SMNVEV (reference sequence). Trimming removed 3 bases from V and 5 bases from J, with 23 bases in between.

The chain uses TRBV6-5 and TRBJ2-7, with D tentatively TRBD1 (6 bases). The V gene's germline CDR1 is MNHEY and CDR2 SVGAGI. This CDR3 has 13 amino acids. Trimming left V 6 bases short and J 3 bases short, with 12 bases between. CDR3 bases: TGTGCCAGCAGGAGGGGGAGAGACTACGAGCAGTACTTC. It yields the protein CASRRGRDYEQYF.

V and J are TRBV30 and TRBJ1-1; D ambiguous. V shed 0 bases and J shed 3 bases, with 8 bases lying between them. The CDR3 loop spans 13 amino acids. From germline, CDR1 is GTSNPN and CDR2 SVGIG (reference sequence). The CDR3 DNA sequence: TGTGCCTGGAGTGTAGGCCCAGACACTGAAGCTTTCTTT. Its translation: CAWSVGPDTEAFF.

This sequence joins TRBV18 and TRBJ1-3; D possibly corresponds to TRBD1 (5 bases). With 4 bases removed from V and 0 bases from J, the gap between germline ends came to 13 bases. This CDR3 contains 16 residues. Germline V CDR1 and CDR2: KGHSH, LQKENI. The CDR3 region has the DNA TGTGCCAGCTCACAAAACACAGGTCACTCTGGAAACACCATATATTTT. Protein sequence: CASSQNTGHSGNTIYF.

This chain connects TRBV19 to TRBJ2-6; D possibly corresponds to TRBD1 (6 bases). The ends were cut back, 3 bases at V and 2 bases at J, with 17 bases in the middle. This CDR3 has 18 residues. Germline V CDR1 and CDR2: LNHDA, SQIVND (reference sequence). The CDR3, as DNA: TGTGCCAGTAGTATCGCCCCAGGGGTCGGTCCTGGGGCCAACGTCCTGACTTTC. This codes for CASSIAPGVGPGANVLTF.

The chain links TRBV19 to TRBJ1-3; tentatively, D is TRBD1 (5 bases). The CDR3 totals 14 residues. Germline V lookup: CDR1 LNHDA, CDR2 SQIVND (reference sequence). V lost 4 bases and J 2 bases, leaving 9 bases between the germline ends. The CDR3 DNA sequence: TGTGCCAGTAGTACGAGGGGACCTGGAAACACCATATATTTT. Its protein is CASSTRGPGNTIYF.

The V gene is TRBV5-6, the J gene TRBJ2-1, with 8 bases identical to TRBD1. From germline, CDR1 is SGHDT and CDR2 YYEEEE. V dropped 4 bases and J dropped 10; count of bases not matched to a gene: 7. The CDR3 loop spans 13 amino acids. Here the CDR3 DNA reads TGTGCCAGCAGCCCCGACAGGGGTGTAGAGCAGTTCTTC. As protein: CASSPDRGVEQFF.

Comments on this clone: Other nucleotide sequences in the sample specify the same CDR3. This chain joins TRBV30 and TRBJ1-5; D is unclear. The length of the CDR3 is 13 residues. V gave up 0 bases and J gave up 0 bases, with 3 bases separating them. The germline gives CDR1 GTSNPN, CDR2 SVGIG (reference sequence). Here the CDR3 reads CAWSVDSNQPQHF. CDR3 coding DNA: TGTGCCTGGAGTGTTGATAGCAATCAGCCCCAGCATTTT.

The chain is built from TRBV7-8 and TRBJ2-7; 12 positions match TRBD2. This CDR3 has 16 residues. The ends lost 1 base at V and 7 bases at J; junction bases unmatched: 8. Germline V gives CDR1 SGHVS, CDR2 FQNEAQ. This CDR3 reads CASSLVGLAGTREQYF. The CDR3 bases are TGTGCCAGCAGCTTAGTAGGACTAGCGGGAACGAGGGAGCAGTACTTC.

This clone was seen more than once but under ten times. The J gene is TRBJ1-5, the V gene TRBV28; TRBD1 matches at 7 bases. V lost 7 bases to trimming and J lost 5 bases; unmatched junction nucleotides: 8. Germline assignment: CDR1 MDHEN and CDR2 SYDVKM. The CDR3 consists of 14 residues. The CDR3 bases are TGTGCCAGCACCCCGGACAGGCCCCATCAGCCCCAGCATTTT. This gives the protein CASTPDRPHQPQHF.

In this sample, this clone turned up once. The chain couples TRBV11-3 to TRBJ1-3, with 9 bases aligning to TRBD1. CDR1 is SGHNT and CDR2 is YENEEA in the germline V gene. The V gene end was trimmed by 3 bases and the J gene end by 7 bases; junction bases not matched to a gene: 1. The CDR3 extends over 13 amino acids. CDR3 nucleotides: TGTGCCAGCAGCTTGGGGACAGGGAACACCATATATTTT. This translates into CASSLGTGNTIYF.

The chain uses TRBV6-6 and TRBJ1-2; D ambiguous. V was clipped by 2 bases and J by 6 bases, with 7 bases between them. Germline assignment: CDR1 MNHNY and CDR2 SVGAGI (reference sequence). This CDR3 is 12 amino acids long. CDR3 sequence reads: CASSYGSDGYTF. The CDR3 DNA sequence: TGTGCCAGCAGTTACGGCAGTGATGGCTACACCTTC.

V usage is TRBV6-5 and J usage is TRBJ2-6, with D unresolved. This CDR3 contains 14 residues. V was pared by 8 bases and J by 0 bases, with 8 bases between. Germline V gene lookup returns CDR1 MNHEY and CDR2 SVGAGI. CDR3 coding DNA: TGTGCCAGCTTCAGCCTCTCTGGGGCCAACGTCCTGACTTTC. Translated: CASFSLSGANVLTF.